The T cell receptor beta chain described here comes from a study of shared clonotypes between healthy human individuals. Study overall: Three plates were used per donor for CD4 naive, three for CD4 memory, two for CD8 naive and one for CD8 memory. Findings of the study overall: Investigators collected only blood, and repertoires in tissues likely differ. Sharing across a handful of donors was seen in 4% to 6.5% of naive CD4 clonotypes.

Germline CDR1 is SGDLS and CDR2 is YYNGEE. Trimming left V 3 bases short and J 3 bases short, with 8 bases between. The CDR3 spans 13 residues. Points on this clone: Its target is not known.

The run depth of the assay was deep. Produced via immunoSEQ multiplex PCR; TCRdb's table is partial and in-frame only. The data contain about 870,000 clones, 80% to 95% of them singletons. Naivety among CD8 cells was defined by CD45RO negativity and positive CCR7 selection, thereby excluding terminally differentiated effector memory CD45RA+ cells. Sequencing was performed on naive CD8+ T cells sorted from blood. This sequence originates from a young man in good health. The chain is built from TRBV9 and TRBJ2-3, with D possibly TRBD1 on 6 matching bases. CDR3 residues: CASSARGTDTQYF. The CDR3 nucleotides read TGTGCCAGCAGCGCAAGGGGGACAGATACGCAGTATTTT.